This TCR beta chain was profiled in a study of blood T cell repertoires in COVID-19. Background on the study: Samples came from the United States, Italy and Spain, spanning acute and convalescent COVID-19.

Recruitment covered under 25 US areas and drew participants whose ages spanned roughly 18 to 100 years. The study assigned cohorts using participant-reported clinical history. A COVID-19 case was met by exposed participants within 2 weeks before study entry. Here immunoSEQ multiplex PCR was the method, and the copy in TCRdb shows in-frame clones only, minus some. This table holds under 250,000 clones, over 80% found once. V dropped 6 bases and J dropped 4 bases, with 18 bases sitting between them. CDR1 is MNHEY and CDR2 is SVGAGI in the germline V gene. This CDR3 is built from 15 residues. The TCR comes from a woman aged 40 to 50 who had been exposed to COVID-19. The sequenced material came from PBMCs or T cells enriched from blood (not recorded which). The chain employs TRBV6-5 and TRBJ1-1; possible D gene TRBD1, 5 bases. The CDR3 is CASRTPTGPSTEAFF. DNA for the CDR3: TGTGCCAGCAGAACCCCAACAGGTCCCTCCACTGAAGCTTTCTTT.